Shown below are 14 T cell receptor beta chains from a single sample sequenced in a study of blood T cell repertoires in COVID-19. Here immunoSEQ multiplex PCR was the method, and the copy in TCRdb shows in-frame clones only, minus some. Of about 130,000 clones listed, around nine tenths are singletons. The material sequenced was peripheral blood. The receptors here all came from an elderly woman with acute or convalescent COVID-19.

Written as DNA, the CDR3 is TGTGCCAGCTCCAGGGGGGATTCACCCCTCCACTTT. It yields the protein CASSRGDSPLHF. The chain links TRBV18 to TRBJ1-6; TRBD1 matches 7 bases. The CDR3 spans 12 residues. J lost 8 bases, V lost 6 bases, and 1 base had no gene match. Germline V gene lookup returns CDR1 KGHSH and CDR2 LQKENI.

Only one count was recorded for this clone. The rearrangement links TRBV11-2 to TRBJ1-6; D might be TRBD1 (6 bases). Germline V CDR1 and CDR2: SGHAT, FQNNGV. The CDR3 length is 17 residues. V was cut by 0 bases and J by 8 bases, with 17 bases left in between. CDR3 amino acids: CASSLEPGHYIHSPLHF. CDR3 nucleotides: TGTGCCAGCAGCTTAGAGCCGGGACACTATATTCATTCACCCCTCCACTTT. The variable domain in full, completed from reference TRBV11-2 and TRBJ1-6, reads EAGVAQSPRYKIIEKRQSVAFWCNPISGHATLYWYQQILGQGPKLLIQFQNNGVVDDSQLPKDRFSAERLKGVDSTLKIQPAKLEDSAVYLCASSLEPGHYIHSPLHFGNGTRLTVT.

This clone turned up a few times. CDR3 amino acids: CSVEVTGWKGYTF. CDR3 DNA sequence: TGCAGCGTTGAAGTTACAGGGTGGAAGGGCTACACCTTC. V usage is TRBV29-1 and J usage is TRBJ1-2; possible D gene TRBD1, 6 bases. Trimming took off 1 base at V and 8 bases at J, with 14 bases between the two ends. Germline CDR1 SQVTM, CDR2 ANQGSEA. This CDR3 is 13 amino acids long.

This rearrangement joins TRBV3-1 (or the pseudogene TRBV3-2) to TRBJ2-2, with 7 bases that match TRBD2. The V segment lost 3 bases and the J segment 0 bases; nucleotides outside the gene matches: 10. Germline assignment: CDR1 LGHDT and CDR2 YNNKEL (reference sequence). This CDR3 spans 18 amino acids. The DNA of the CDR3 is TGTGCCAGCAGCCAGACGCGCCGGGACTACACGAACACCGGGGAGCTGTTTTTT. Its translation is CASSQTRRDYTNTGELFF.

The chain combines TRBV5-1 with TRBJ2-3, with D possibly being TRBD2 (6 bases). V was clipped by 5 bases and J by 4 bases, with 8 bases between them. The V gene's germline CDR1 is SGHRS and CDR2 YFSETQ. The CDR3 sequence is 12 residues long. The CDR3 region is CASSRGADTQYF. The CDR3 DNA is TGCGCCAGCAGTCGCGGGGCAGATACGCAGTATTTT.

The chain has TRBV6-5 and TRBJ1-6, with a tentative D call TRBD1 (6 bases). V lost 2 bases to trimming and J lost 8 bases, with 13 bases between them. This CDR3 contains 15 residues. The germline V gene has CDR1 MNHEY and CDR2 SVGAGI. The CDR3 DNA follows: TGTGCCAGCAGTTACGCCCCCAGGGGTGATTCACCCCTCCACTTT. Protein product: CASSYAPRGDSPLHF.

The V call is TRBV7-3, the J call TRBJ2-5, with a weak D call TRBD1 (5 bases). V lost 5 bases, J lost 4 bases, and 11 bases lay in between. CDR1 SGHTA and CDR2 FQGTGA come from the germline V gene. The CDR3 loop spans 13 amino acids. DNA for the CDR3: TGTGCCAGCAGCCTCGGCAGGGCAGAGACCCAGTACTTC. Protein sequence: CASSLGRAETQYF.

The chain couples TRBV15 to TRBJ2-5, with a weak D call TRBD1 (6 bases). This CDR3 comprises 13 residues. The germline V and J ends were trimmed by 2 bases and 6 bases, with 10 bases remaining between them. Germline V CDR1 and CDR2: LNHNV, YYDKDF (reference sequence). The CDR3 DNA sequence: TGTGCCACCAGCAGATCTCAGGGGAAGACCCAGTACTTC. Translated: CATSRSQGKTQYF.

V gene TRBV6-5 combines with J gene TRBJ2-5; 9 nucleotides align to TRBD2. The CDR3 extends over 15 amino acids. V lost 4 bases to trimming and J lost 2 bases; unmatched junction nucleotides: 5. Germline CDR1 and CDR2: MNHEY and SVGAGI. Written as DNA, the CDR3 is TGTGCCAGCAGTTCCCGTGGACTAGCGCAAGAGACCCAGTACTTC. It yields the protein CASSSRGLAQETQYF.

This chain joins TRBV6-5 and TRBJ2-5, with TRBD1 matching over 8 bases. The germline gives CDR1 MNHEY, CDR2 SVGAGI. J lost 5 bases, V lost 7 bases, and 6 bases had no gene match. The CDR3 is 13 amino acids. In nucleotides, the CDR3 is TGTGCCAGCACCCTGACAGGGGTCGAGACCCAGTACTTC. Protein product: CASTLTGVETQYF.

J is TRBJ1-2 and V is TRBV4-3, with a possible D match to TRBD1 (5 bases). V was trimmed by 3 bases and J by 7 bases, leaving 15 bases between them. The V gene's germline CDR1 is LGHNA and CDR2 YSLEER. This CDR3 contains 14 residues. The CDR3 sequence is CASSHQGVEGGYTF. The CDR3 nucleotides read TGCGCCAGCAGCCACCAGGGTGTGGAAGGTGGCTACACCTTC.

CDR3 protein: CASSFPRAQGDSNQPQHF. DNA of the CDR3: TGTGCCAGCAGCTTCCCCAGGGCACAGGGCGATAGCAATCAGCCCCAGCATTTT. This chain uses TRBV5-6 with TRBJ1-5; perhaps TRBD1 as D (6 bases). The germline V and J ends were trimmed by 2 bases and 0 bases, with 18 bases remaining between them. Germline V gene data show CDR1 as SGHDT and CDR2 as YYEEEE. The CDR3 consists of 18 residues.

This sequence joins TRBV7-9 and TRBJ2-1; 10 bases are shared with TRBD2. Germline V gene sequence: CDR1 SEHNR, CDR2 FQNEAQ (reference sequence). V gave up 5 bases and J gave up 7 bases; unmatched junction bases: 20. The length of the CDR3 is 19 residues. The chain's CDR3 is CASSKYSLSGRADLNEQFF. CDR3 nucleotide sequence: TGTGCCAGCAGCAAATATTCCTTAAGCGGGAGGGCTGATTTGAATGAGCAGTTCTTC.

The rearrangement links TRBV4-1 to TRBJ1-5; D uncertain. CDR3 length equals 16 residues. CDR1 MGHRA and CDR2 YSYEKL come from the germline V gene. Deletions cut 1 base from V and 9 bases from J, with 19 bases between. CDR3 region: CASSQVLIPKGLPQHF. DNA for the CDR3: TGCGCCAGCAGCCAAGTGTTAATTCCTAAAGGACTGCCCCAGCATTTT.